A selection of T cell receptor beta chains follows, all from one sample in a study of blood T cells in healthy people across ages. One entry per CDR3 protein results from TCRdb running MiXCR on the 5' RACE reads. The sample records 1.5 million to 2 million distinct CDR3 sequences, 49% being singletons. Sequencing was carried out using blood. The receptor set was obtained from a woman in her forties in good health. CDR3s include the opening cysteine and the closing phenylalanine or tryptophan. Fields, in order: J gene, V gene, D gene, CDR3 length, clone size, CDR3 protein, CDR3 DNA. The D gene is left open where the match is weak. Clone size, where shown, is once, few, many, or a class for clones that have expanded.

J gene: TRBJ1-1
V gene: TRBV4-2
D gene: TRBD1
CDR3 length: 14
clone size: .
CDR3 protein: CASSQDAGGTEAFF
CDR3 DNA: TGTGCCAGCAGCCAAGATGCAGGGGGAACTGAAGCTTTCTTT

J gene: TRBJ1-5
V gene: TRBV12-3/TRBV12-4
D gene: .
CDR3 length: 16
clone size: .
CDR3 protein: CASSLTRDTSNQPQHF
CDR3 DNA: TGTGCCAGCAGTCTGACCCGGGACACAAGCAATCAGCCCCAGCATTTT

J gene: TRBJ2-7
V gene: TRBV29-1
D gene: TRBD1
CDR3 length: 15
clone size: .
CDR3 protein: CSADSGTGPPYEQYF
CDR3 DNA: TGCAGCGCCGATTCCGGGACAGGGCCTCCCTACGAGCAGTACTTC

J gene: TRBJ2-7
V gene: TRBV5-6
D gene: TRBD2
CDR3 length: 15
clone size: .
CDR3 protein: CASSLGGTTFYEQYF
CDR3 DNA: TGTGCCAGCAGCTTGGGAGGGACTACCTTCTACGAGCAGTACTTC

J gene: TRBJ2-1
V gene: TRBV29-1
D gene: .
CDR3 length: 13
clone size: .
CDR3 protein: CSVDIGHRNEQFF
CDR3 DNA: TGCAGCGTTGACATAGGGCATCGAAATGAGCAGTTCTTC

J gene: TRBJ2-1
V gene: TRBV20-1
D gene: .
CDR3 length: 13
clone size: once
CDR3 protein: CSARPAGTNEQFF
CDR3 DNA: TGCAGTGCTAGACCGGCAGGGACCAATGAGCAGTTCTTC

J gene: TRBJ2-5
V gene: TRBV20-1
D gene: .
CDR3 length: 15
clone size: .
CDR3 protein: CSARDVTDPQETQYF
CDR3 DNA: TGCAGTGCTAGAGATGTGACAGACCCCCAAGAGACCCAGTACTTC

J gene: TRBJ2-1
V gene: TRBV7-7
D gene: TRBD2
CDR3 length: 11
clone size: .
CDR3 protein: CASGNDNEQFF
CDR3 DNA: TGTGCTAGCGGGAACGACAATGAGCAGTTCTTC

J gene: TRBJ2-5
V gene: TRBV15
D gene: .
CDR3 length: 12
clone size: .
CDR3 protein: CASSGGLETQYF
CDR3 DNA: TGTGCCAGCTCCGGGGGCCTGGAGACCCAGTACTTC

J gene: TRBJ1-3
V gene: TRBV28
D gene: .
CDR3 length: 16
clone size: .
CDR3 protein: CASSPRGGTSGNTIYF
CDR3 DNA: TGTGCCAGCAGTCCACGGGGGGGGACCTCTGGAAACACCATATATTTT

J gene: TRBJ2-1
V gene: TRBV12-3/TRBV12-4
D gene: .
CDR3 length: 12
clone size: many
CDR3 protein: CASSPRRNEQFF
CDR3 DNA: TGTGCCAGCAGTCCCAGACGTAATGAGCAGTTCTTC

J gene: TRBJ1-2
V gene: TRBV20-1
D gene: .
CDR3 length: 12
clone size: once
CDR3 protein: CSRMTVPYGYTF
CDR3 DNA: TGCAGCCGGATGACGGTACCCTATGGCTACACCTTC

J gene: TRBJ2-5
V gene: TRBV20-1
D gene: .
CDR3 length: 13
clone size: few
CDR3 protein: CSAHPGGQETQYF
CDR3 DNA: TGCAGTGCTCACCCAGGGGGGCAAGAGACCCAGTACTTC

J gene: TRBJ2-7
V gene: TRBV13
D gene: TRBD2
CDR3 length: 15
clone size: .
CDR3 protein: CASSLGGTMTYEQYF
CDR3 DNA: TGTGCCAGCAGCTTAGGAGGGACTATGACTTACGAGCAGTACTTC

J gene: TRBJ1-1
V gene: TRBV6-5
D gene: TRBD1
CDR3 length: 21
clone size: .
CDR3 protein: CASSYSPARGRITRLNTEAFF
CDR3 DNA: TGTGCCAGCAGTTACTCGCCGGCCAGGGGGCGCATCACAAGGTTGAACACTGAAGCTTTCTTT

J gene: TRBJ1-5
V gene: TRBV27
D gene: TRBD1
CDR3 length: 14
clone size: .
CDR3 protein: CASRHQGGNQPQHF
CDR3 DNA: TGTGCCAGCAGGCATCAGGGGGGGAATCAGCCCCAGCATTTT

J gene: TRBJ2-1
V gene: TRBV19
D gene: TRBD1
CDR3 length: 16
clone size: .
CDR3 protein: CASSMWTGGGFNEQFF
CDR3 DNA: TGTGCCAGTAGTATGTGGACAGGTGGCGGATTCAATGAGCAGTTCTTC

J gene: TRBJ2-1
V gene: TRBV18
D gene: .
CDR3 length: 15
clone size: .
CDR3 protein: CASSPGPLSANEQFF
CDR3 DNA: TGTGCCAGCTCACCGGGACCGCTTAGTGCCAATGAGCAGTTCTTC

J gene: TRBJ1-2
V gene: TRBV28
D gene: .
CDR3 length: 14
clone size: .
CDR3 protein: CASSFAQGRGGYTF
CDR3 DNA: TGTGCCAGCAGTTTTGCTCAGGGGCGCGGTGGCTACACCTTC

J gene: TRBJ2-7
V gene: TRBV20-1
D gene: .
CDR3 length: 15
clone size: once
CDR3 protein: CSASDRSRHSYEQYF
CDR3 DNA: TGCAGTGCTAGCGACAGATCTCGTCACTCCTACGAGCAGTACTTC

J gene: TRBJ1-5
V gene: TRBV12-3/TRBV12-4
D gene: .
CDR3 length: 17
clone size: .
CDR3 protein: CASSLVWQAKAPGPQHF
CDR3 DNA: TGTGCCAGCAGTTTAGTTTGGCAGGCCAAGGCCCCGGGGCCCCAGCATTTT

J gene: TRBJ1-5
V gene: TRBV6-6
D gene: TRBD1
CDR3 length: 16
clone size: few
CDR3 protein: CATSLTGPYSNQPQHF
CDR3 DNA: TGTGCCACCTCTCTGACAGGGCCGTATAGCAATCAGCCCCAGCATTTT

J gene: TRBJ2-7
V gene: TRBV11-2
D gene: .
CDR3 length: 15
clone size: once
CDR3 protein: CASSLDLQGPYEQYF
CDR3 DNA: TGTGCCAGCAGCTTAGATCTGCAGGGCCCCTACGAGCAGTACTTC

J gene: TRBJ2-5
V gene: TRBV7-2
D gene: TRBD2
CDR3 length: 14
clone size: .
CDR3 protein: CASSYASGGETQYF
CDR3 DNA: TGTGCCAGCAGCTACGCTAGCGGTGGCGAGACCCAGTACTTC

J gene: TRBJ2-5
V gene: TRBV29-1
D gene: .
CDR3 length: 14
clone size: few
CDR3 protein: CSLTGTGVGETQYF
CDR3 DNA: TGCAGCTTAACCGGGACCGGCGTGGGGGAGACCCAGTACTTC

J gene: TRBJ1-5
V gene: TRBV2
D gene: .
CDR3 length: 12
clone size: few
CDR3 protein: CASTGFRQPQHF
CDR3 DNA: TGTGCCAGCACCGGGTTTCGCCAGCCCCAGCATTTT

J gene: TRBJ2-1
V gene: TRBV6-2/TRBV6-3
D gene: .
CDR3 length: 15
clone size: .
CDR3 protein: CASINGGTVYNEQFF
CDR3 DNA: TGTGCCAGCATCAACGGAGGGACAGTGTACAATGAGCAGTTCTTC

J gene: TRBJ2-3
V gene: TRBV24-1
D gene: .
CDR3 length: 12
clone size: .
CDR3 protein: CATSDFSDTQYF
CDR3 DNA: TGTGCCACCAGTGATTTCTCGGATACGCAGTATTTT

J gene: TRBJ1-2
V gene: TRBV7-9
D gene: .
CDR3 length: 13
clone size: few
CDR3 protein: CASSPQALFGYTF
CDR3 DNA: TGTGCCAGCAGCCCCCAGGCCCTTTTTGGCTACACCTTC

J gene: TRBJ2-7
V gene: TRBV25-1
D gene: TRBD1
CDR3 length: 16
clone size: .
CDR3 protein: CASSESGTGAPYEQYF
CDR3 DNA: TGTGCCAGCAGTGAATCGGGGACAGGGGCCCCCTACGAGCAGTACTTC

J gene: TRBJ2-1
V gene: TRBV6-5
D gene: .
CDR3 length: 13
clone size: .
CDR3 protein: CAGSRPGGDKQFF
CDR3 DNA: TGTGCCGGCAGCCGACCTGGTGGGGATAAGCAGTTCTTC

J gene: TRBJ2-3
V gene: TRBV20-1
D gene: .
CDR3 length: 13
clone size: .
CDR3 protein: CSAGLKVGDTQYF
CDR3 DNA: TGCAGTGCTGGTCTCAAGGTGGGAGATACGCAGTATTTT

J gene: TRBJ2-5
V gene: TRBV7-2
D gene: TRBD1
CDR3 length: 14
clone size: .
CDR3 protein: CASGRDRGQETQYF
CDR3 DNA: TGTGCCAGCGGCCGAGACAGGGGGCAAGAGACCCAGTACTTC